This TCR beta chain emerged from a study of OX40 agonist ivuxolimab in advanced cancers. In the study overall: Ivuxolimab, which targeted the costimulatory receptor OX40 (CD134), was an agonistic, fully human IgG2 monoclonal antibody. Intravenous ivuxolimab was administered to patients every 2 weeks at six dose levels: 0.01, 0.1, 0.3, 1.5, 3 and 10 mg/kg. Among the 50 to 55 dose-escalation patients, approximately 20 had hepatocellular carcinoma, about 15 melanoma, 9 renal cell carcinoma and 9 head and neck cancer. In the dose-escalation cohort, roughly 80% of patients were male, and the mean age was approximately 60 years, with a range of 23 to 79. Patients were allowed to have had prior anti-PD-1, anti-PD-L1 or anti-CTLA-4 therapy, and 40% of the dose-escalation patients had been treated with checkpoint inhibitors. Three dose-escalation patients achieved partial responses, one with hepatocellular carcinoma and two with cutaneous melanoma. Peripheral TCRbeta sequencing was intended to test whether TCR sequence diversity was altered and clonal T-cell expansion was caused by ivuxolimab. The paper covers the monotherapy dose-escalation part of the phase I ivuxolimab trial, which included N of about 51 patients.

Remarks on this clone: Its recognized antigen is unknown. No base qualities exist here, and no much larger clone lies one base off it.

The trial excluded patients who had a history of autoimmune disease or were on systemic immunosuppression. In every dose cohort, peripheral blood was drawn for TCR sequencing at baseline, cycle 4 day 1, and cycle 7 day 1. The samples were taken from a phase I, first-in-human, multicenter, open-label dose-escalation trial of ivuxolimab. The trial enrolled adults with locally advanced or metastatic head and neck squamous cell, hepatocellular, melanoma or renal cell carcinoma. CD4+ and CD8+ T cells were sorted separately from peripheral blood before TCR sequencing. Reading from cysteine to phenylalanine, the CDR3 counts 15 amino acids. Just the 45-base CDR3 DNA is kept, in frame starting at base 1. At the junction V is shortened by 5 bases and J by 0 bases, with 14 bases in between. Taken from the germline V gene (reference sequence), the CDR1 and CDR2 loops are MNHEY and SMNVEV. General conclusions and limits of the study: Partial responders in the 0.1-3.0 mg/kg groups had among the lowest normalized peripheral clonal expansion, especially among CD8+ T cells. After ivuxolimab, CD8+ T cells had more expanded clones than CD4+ T cells on average. At doses from 0.1 to 3.0 mg/kg, clonal expansion was seen in both CD4+ and CD8+ blood T cells between baseline and week 6. Low levels of normalized T-cell clonal expansion were also shown by some nonresponding patients. The antigen specificity of the peripheral T cells that underwent clonal expansion was not determined.

Genomic DNA was isolated from the sorted cells so that the TCRbeta CDR3 region could be sequenced. The immunoSEQ Assay was used to sequence the TCRbeta CDR3 regions. Here the immuneACCESS table is served through TCRdb, limited to in-frame sequences with V and J called. Missing clones are a known gap in these copies; in checked studies unresolved V genes cover under half, and the rest lacks a known reason. This sample comprises about 36,000 clones, 88% of them detected only once. 10% to 15% of the sample rests with the top ten. The clonotype comes from an adult with an advanced solid tumor such as melanoma, head and neck, liver or kidney cancer. Sequencing used CD4+ or CD8+ T cells sorted from blood, obtained in a trial of the OX40 agonist ivuxolimab. The rearranged segments are TRBV27 and TRBJ2-7, with the D gene too uncertain to name. The CDR3 amino acid sequence is: CASSTTGLSSYEQYF. DNA sequence: TGTGCCAGCAGTACGACGGGTTTGAGCTCCTACGAGCAGTACTTC.